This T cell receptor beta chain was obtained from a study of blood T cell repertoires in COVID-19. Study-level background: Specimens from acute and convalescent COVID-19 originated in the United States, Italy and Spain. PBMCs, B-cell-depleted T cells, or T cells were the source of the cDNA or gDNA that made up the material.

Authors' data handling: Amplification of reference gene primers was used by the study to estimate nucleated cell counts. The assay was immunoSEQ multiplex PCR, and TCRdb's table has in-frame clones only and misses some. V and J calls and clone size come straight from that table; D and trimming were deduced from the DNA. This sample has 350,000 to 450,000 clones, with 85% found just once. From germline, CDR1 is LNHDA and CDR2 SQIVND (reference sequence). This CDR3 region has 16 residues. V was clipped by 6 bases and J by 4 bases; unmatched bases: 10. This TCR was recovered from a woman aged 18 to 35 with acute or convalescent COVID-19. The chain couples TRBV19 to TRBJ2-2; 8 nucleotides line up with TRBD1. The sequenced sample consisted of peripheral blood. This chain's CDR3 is CASSPKRTGPTGELFF. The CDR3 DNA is TGTGCCAGTAGCCCTAAACGGACAGGGCCCACCGGGGAGCTGTTTTTT.